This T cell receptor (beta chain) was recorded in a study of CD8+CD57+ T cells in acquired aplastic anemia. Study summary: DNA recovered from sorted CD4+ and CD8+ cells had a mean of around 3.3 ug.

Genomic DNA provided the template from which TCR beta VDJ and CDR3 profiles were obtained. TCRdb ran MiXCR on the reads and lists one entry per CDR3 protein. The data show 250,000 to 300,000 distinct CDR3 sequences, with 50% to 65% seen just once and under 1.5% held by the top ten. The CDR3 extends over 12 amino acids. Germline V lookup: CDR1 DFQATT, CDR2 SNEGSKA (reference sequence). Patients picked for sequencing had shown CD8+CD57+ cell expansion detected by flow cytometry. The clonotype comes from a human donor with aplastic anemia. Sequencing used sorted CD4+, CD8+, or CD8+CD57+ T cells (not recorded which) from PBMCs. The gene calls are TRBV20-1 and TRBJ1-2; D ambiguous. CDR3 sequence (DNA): TGCAGCGTTGCGGCCATAAACTATGGCTACACCTTC. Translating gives CSVAAINYGYTF.